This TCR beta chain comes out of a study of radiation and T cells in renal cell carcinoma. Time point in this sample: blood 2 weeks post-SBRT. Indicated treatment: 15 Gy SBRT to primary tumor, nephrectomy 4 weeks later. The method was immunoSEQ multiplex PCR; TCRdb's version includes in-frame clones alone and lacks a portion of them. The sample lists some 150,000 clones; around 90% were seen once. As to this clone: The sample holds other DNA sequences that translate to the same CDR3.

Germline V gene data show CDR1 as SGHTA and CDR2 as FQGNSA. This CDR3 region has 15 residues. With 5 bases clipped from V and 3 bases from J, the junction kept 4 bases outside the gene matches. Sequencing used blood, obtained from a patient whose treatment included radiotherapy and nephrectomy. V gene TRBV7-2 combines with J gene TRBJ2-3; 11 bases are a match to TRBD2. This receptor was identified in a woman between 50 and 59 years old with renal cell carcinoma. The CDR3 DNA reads TGTGCCAGCAGCCCTCGACTAGCGGGAACAGATACGCAGTATTTT. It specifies CASSPRLAGTDTQYF. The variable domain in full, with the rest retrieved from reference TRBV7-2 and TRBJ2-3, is GAGVSQSPSNKVTEKGKDVELRCDPISGHTALYWYRQSLGQGLEFLIYFQGNSAPDKSGLPSDRFSAERTGGSVSTLTIQRTQQEDSAVYLCASSPRLAGTDTQYFGPGTRLTVL.